The next 26 T cell receptor beta chains were all read from a single sample in a study of CD8 T cells in ankylosing spondylitis. TCRdb reanalysed the 5' RACE reads using MiXCR and keeps one entry per CDR3 protein. This table has about 36,000 distinct CDR3 sequences, more than 9.5% appearing once. The specimen sequenced was synovial fluid, either unsorted or a sorted T cell fraction (not recorded which). Receptors were obtained from a male donor with ankylosing spondylitis.

The chain combines TRBV20-1 with TRBJ1-6, with 7 bases aligning to TRBD1. The CDR3 covers 13 residues. Germline-derived CDR1 and CDR2 are DFQATT and SNEGSKA (reference sequence). The ends lost 6 bases at V and 6 bases at J; junction bases unmatched: 5. The CDR3 region has the DNA TGCAGTGCCGAGGGGGCGGCTAATTCACCCCTCCACTTT. It translates to CSAEGAANSPLHF.

This chain joins TRBV6-1 and TRBJ2-1, with D possibly TRBD2 on 5 matching bases. Trimming removed 1 base from V and 0 bases from J, with 7 bases in between. This CDR3 spans 15 amino acids. The germline V gene has CDR1 MNHNS and CDR2 SASEGT. The DNA for the CDR3 is TGTGCCAGCAGTGAAGTTGGGAGCTCCTACAATGAGCAGTTCTTC. It specifies CASSEVGSSYNEQFF.

This clonotype was counted many times. The chain is built from TRBV5-1 and TRBJ2-7; 13 bases map to TRBD2. Looked up from germline, CDR1 is SGHRS and CDR2 is YFSETQ. The CDR3 extends over 17 amino acids. The ends lost 3 bases at V and 2 bases at J; junction bases unmatched: 8. The CDR3, as DNA: TGCGCCAGCAGCTCAAGTCCACTAGCGGGAGGGGCCTACGAGCAGTACTTC. This translates into CASSSSPLAGGAYEQYF. The whole variable domain, filled in from reference TRBV5-1 and TRBJ2-7, reads KAGVTQTPRYLIKTRGQQVTLSCSPISGHRSVSWYQQTPGQGLQFLFEYFSETQRNKGNFPGRFSGRQFSNSRSEMNVSTLELGDSALYLCASSSSPLAGGAYEQYFGPGTRLTVT.

A few counts support this clonotype. The gene calls are TRBV7-9 and TRBJ2-1; D is perhaps TRBD1 (5 bases). From germline, CDR1 is SEHNR and CDR2 FQNEAQ (reference sequence). This CDR3 comprises 13 residues. V lost 6 bases and J lost 7, with 13 bases in between. The CDR3 DNA is TGTGCCAGCAGATCTGGACACTTGAATGAGCAGTTCTTC. It yields the protein CASRSGHLNEQFF.

This clonotype showed up many times. This chain joins TRBV9 and TRBJ2-3; TRBD2 matches 9 bases. The ends lost 0 bases at V and 3 bases at J; junction bases unmatched: 20. The germline V gene has CDR1 SGDLS and CDR2 YYNGEE. The CDR3 runs to 21 residues. CDR3 sequence reads: CASSVGVRVLGLAGLTDTQYF. Written as DNA, the CDR3 is TGTGCCAGCAGCGTAGGAGTGAGAGTTCTGGGTCTAGCGGGACTAACAGATACGCAGTATTTT.

The rearrangement joins TRBV4-3 to TRBJ2-5; 16 nucleotides line up with TRBD2. With V trimmed by 6 bases and J by 4 bases, 8 bases remained unmatched. The CDR3 consists of 17 residues. Germline V gives CDR1 LGHNA, CDR2 YSLEER. The CDR3 sequence is CASSSGTSGRAGETQYF. The CDR3 bases are TGCGCCAGCAGTTCCGGGACTAGCGGGAGGGCCGGAGAGACCCAGTACTTC.

This clonotype was observed at least ten times. The chain uses TRBV5-1 and TRBJ2-1, with D uncertain. The CDR3 loop spans 17 amino acids. Germline-derived CDR1 and CDR2 are SGHRS and YFSETQ. V was clipped by 3 bases and J by 0 bases, with 16 bases between them. CDR3 DNA sequence: TGCGCCAGCAGCTCACCCCCTTCGAGGAGCTCCTACAATGAGCAGTTCTTC. Translation gives CASSSPPSRSSYNEQFF.

Ten or more counts support this clonotype. The chain links TRBV9 to TRBJ2-1, with 13 nucleotides matching TRBD2. Germline values: CDR1 SGDLS, CDR2 YYNGEE. The CDR3 runs to 18 residues. With V trimmed by 2 bases and J by 4 bases, 9 bases remained unmatched. The CDR3 loop is CASSVGPEGLAGYNEQFF. For the CDR3, the DNA is TGTGCCAGCAGCGTCGGCCCAGAGGGACTAGCGGGGTACAATGAGCAGTTCTTC.

This clonotype was counted only a few times. This rearrangement joins TRBV19 to TRBJ2-7; a possible D gene is TRBD1 (6 bases). V dropped 3 bases and J dropped 0 bases, with 12 bases sitting between them. The CDR3 consists of 15 residues. CDR1 LNHDA and CDR2 SQIVND come from the germline V gene (reference sequence). The CDR3 is CASSITDRASYEQYF. The CDR3 DNA reads as TGTGCCAGTAGTATTACGGACAGAGCCTCCTACGAGCAGTACTTC. Complete variable domain (other parts from reference TRBV19 and TRBJ2-7): DGGITQSPKYLFRKEGQNVTLSCEQNLNHDAMYWYRQDPGQGLRLIYYSQIVNDFQKGDIAEGYSVSREKKESFPLTVTSAQKNPTAFYLCASSITDRASYEQYFGPGTRLTVT.

This clonotype has a count of ten or more. The chain is built from TRBV9 and TRBJ2-7; D gene uncertain. V was shortened by 1 base and J by 2 bases, with 13 bases between the two germline ends. This CDR3 spans 15 amino acids. The germline V gene has CDR1 SGDLS and CDR2 YYNGEE. The DNA for the CDR3 is TGTGCCAGCAGCGTATCGCAATCCGAGGCCTACGAGCAGTACTTC. Translating it yields CASSVSQSEAYEQYF.

This clonotype was recorded a few times. CDR3 sequence: CASSGTGTGNSGDTGELFF. DNA for the CDR3: TGTGCCAGCAGCGGAACCGGGACAGGGAATAGCGGAGATACCGGGGAGCTGTTTTTT. The V call is TRBV9, the J call TRBJ2-2, with 9 bases aligning to TRBD1. The germline V gene encodes CDR1 SGDLS and CDR2 YYNGEE. The ends lost 3 bases at V and 5 bases at J; junction bases unmatched: 17. This CDR3 comprises 19 residues.

This clonotype was recorded at least ten times. The CDR3 DNA follows: TGTGCCAGCAGGCCCAACCTGGGACCAAATCAGCCCCAGCATTTT. As protein: CASRPNLGPNQPQHF. The V and J genes are TRBV28 and TRBJ1-5, with D possibly TRBD1 on 5 matching bases. V was shortened by 6 bases and J by 4 bases, with 16 bases between the two germline ends. The CDR3 extends over 15 amino acids. The germline V gene encodes CDR1 MDHEN and CDR2 SYDVKM.

This clonotype showed up many times. The chain joins TRBV28 to TRBJ2-5; either TRBD1 or TRBD2 may supply D (5 bases each). V was pared by 2 bases and J by 0 bases, with 10 bases between. In germline, CDR1 is MDHEN, CDR2 SYDVKM. The CDR3 is 15 residues long. CDR3 region: CASSLPGTDQETQYF. In DNA, the CDR3 is TGTGCCAGCAGTTTACCCGGGACGGACCAAGAGACCCAGTACTTC. Full variable domain (missing parts from reference TRBV28 and TRBJ2-5): DVKVTQSSRYLVKRTGEKVFLECVQDMDHENMFWYRQDPGLGLRLIYFSYDVKMKEKGDIPEGYSVSREKKERFSLILESASTNQTSMYLCASSLPGTDQETQYFGPGTRLLVL.

The chain has TRBV6-6 and TRBJ1-5; D unclear. The CDR3 runs to 12 residues. Trimming stripped 7 bases from V and 6 bases from J, with 10 bases between. Germline V CDR1 and CDR2: MNHNY, SVGAGI (reference sequence). Here the CDR3 DNA reads TGTGCCAGCAATATCCCTGGTCAGCCCCAGCATTTT. Its protein product is CASNIPGQPQHF.

This clonotype was seen ten or more times. J is TRBJ2-4 and V is TRBV5-5; D gene unclear. V lost 3 bases and J lost 6, with 10 bases in between. The CDR3 is made up of 13 amino acids. CDR1 is SGHKS and CDR2 is YYEKEE in the germline V gene (reference sequence). CDR3 bases: TGTGCCAGCAGCTCGTCCGCCGGAAACATTCAGTACTTC. Translated: CASSSSAGNIQYF.

This clonotype was picked up a small number of times. The V call is TRBV7-9, the J call TRBJ2-1; 10 nucleotides line up with TRBD2. The junction had 10 bases not matched to a gene; V was cut back by 6 bases and J by 8 bases. CDR1 and CDR2 from the germline V gene are SEHNR and FQNEAQ (reference sequence). The CDR3 sequence is 15 residues long. The chain's CDR3 is CASSSSGRAGHEQFF. The CDR3 DNA follows: TGTGCCAGCAGTTCGAGCGGGAGGGCAGGCCATGAGCAGTTCTTC.

The rearrangement joins TRBV9 to TRBJ2-4; 9 bases agree with TRBD2. The J segment lost 6 bases and the V segment lost 4 bases, leaving 14 bases of the junction unmatched. In germline, CDR1 is SGDLS, CDR2 YYNGEE. CDR3 length: 17 amino acids. CDR3 sequence: CASSHPQASGKANIQYF. The CDR3 coding sequence is TGTGCCAGCAGCCACCCCCAGGCTAGCGGGAAGGCAAACATTCAGTACTTC.

V is TRBV11-2 and J is TRBJ2-2; tentative D call: TRBD2 (5 bases). Deletions cut 1 base from V and 3 bases from J, with 12 bases between. Germline lookup yields CDR1 SGHAT and CDR2 FQNNGV. This CDR3 spans 16 amino acids. The DNA for the CDR3 is TGTGCCAGCAGCTTAGTGGTGACTATCGACACCGGGGAGCTGTTTTTT. Residues: CASSLVVTIDTGELFF.

This clonotype turned up a few times. V usage is TRBV25-1 and J usage is TRBJ2-2; D is unclear. The CDR3 is 13 residues long. Germline CDR1 is MGHDK and CDR2 is SYGVNS. Trimming pared 2 bases from V and 3 bases from J, leaving 4 bases between. The CDR3 DNA follows: TGTGCCAGCAGTGAACAGCACACCGGGGAGCTGTTTTTT. The encoded protein is CASSEQHTGELFF. Complete variable domain (other parts from reference TRBV25-1 and TRBJ2-2): EADIYQTPRYLVIGTGKKITLECSQTMGHDKMYWYQQDPGMELHLIHYSYGVNSTEKGDLSSESTVSRIRTEHFPLTLESARPSHTSQYLCASSEQHTGELFFGEGSRLTVL.

This clonotype was counted only a few times. This CDR3 is CASSGAFDGVHTGELFF. The DNA for the CDR3 is TGTGCCAGCAGCGGAGCGTTTGACGGGGTACACACCGGGGAGCTGTTTTTT. The chain combines TRBV7-2 with TRBJ2-2; D is perhaps TRBD2 (5 bases). The CDR3 extends over 17 amino acids. The germline V gene encodes CDR1 SGHTA and CDR2 FQGNSA. The germline V and J ends were trimmed by 5 bases and 3 bases, with 19 bases remaining between them. The variable domain in full, with the rest retrieved from reference TRBV7-2 and TRBJ2-2, is GAGVSQSPSNKVTEKGKDVELRCDPISGHTALYWYRQSLGQGLEFLIYFQGNSAPDKSGLPSDRFSAERTGGSVSTLTIQRTQQEDSAVYLCASSGAFDGVHTGELFFGEGSRLTVL.

This chain links TRBV3-1 with TRBJ2-4; 15 nucleotides line up with TRBD2. V was clipped by 4 bases and J by 3 bases; unmatched bases: 7. The CDR3 sequence is 18 residues long. Germline V gene data show CDR1 as LGHDT and CDR2 as YNNKEL (reference sequence). This CDR3 is CASSRGLAGGPGKNIQYF. In nucleotides, the CDR3 is TGTGCCAGCAGCCGAGGACTAGCGGGAGGGCCGGGCAAAAACATTCAGTACTTC.

This clonotype came up a few times. The CDR3 sequence: CASSYDGDGSWPQHF. The CDR3 coding sequence is TGTGCCAGCAGTTACGACGGGGACGGGTCCTGGCCCCAGCATTTT. The chain links TRBV6-2 or TRBV6-3 to TRBJ1-5; a possible D gene is TRBD1 (5 bases). V lost 2 bases and J 9 bases, leaving 17 bases between the germline ends. Germline loops: CDR1 MNHEY, CDR2 SVGEGT. The CDR3 has 15 amino acids.

This clonotype was observed at least ten times. The chain joins TRBV10-1 to TRBJ2-1; D gene unclear. Per germline, CDR1 WNHNN and CDR2 SYGVQD (reference sequence). The CDR3 consists of 14 residues. The V and J ends lost 2 bases and 1 base respectively, with 6 bases between them. The CDR3 sequence is CASSEGDSYNEQFF. CDR3 nucleotides: TGCGCCAGCAGTGAGGGGGATTCCTACAATGAGCAGTTCTTC.

The chain links TRBV28 to TRBJ2-1; 9 bases match TRBD2. Trimming took 5 bases from V and 4 from J; bases not matched to a gene: 9. This CDR3 comprises 16 residues. Germline CDR1 is MDHEN and CDR2 is SYDVKM. CDR3 protein: CASSPLAGLWYNEQFF. The CDR3 DNA sequence: TGTGCCAGCAGTCCTCTAGCGGGACTGTGGTACAATGAGCAGTTCTTC.

This clonotype was seen many times. This rearrangement joins TRBV7-2 to TRBJ2-3; 8 nucleotides match TRBD2. Germline CDR1 is SGHTA and CDR2 is FQGNSA. The CDR3 covers 19 residues. With 0 bases clipped from V and 4 bases from J, the junction kept 15 bases outside the gene matches. CDR3 sequence reads: CASSLAKTDGTRPADTQYF. The DNA for the CDR3 is TGTGCCAGCAGCTTAGCCAAGACAGACGGGACTAGACCGGCAGATACGCAGTATTTT.

Many counts were recorded for this clonotype. This CDR3 reads CASTEGASETQYF. In DNA, the CDR3 is TGTGCCAGCACCGAGGGGGCCTCGGAGACCCAGTACTTC. The rearrangement uses TRBV7-9 and TRBJ2-5; TRBD1 aligns across 7 bases. Germline trimming cut 7 bases from V and 5 bases from J; bases unmatched to any gene: 7. The length of the CDR3 is 13 residues. Germline lookup yields CDR1 SEHNR and CDR2 FQNEAQ (reference sequence).